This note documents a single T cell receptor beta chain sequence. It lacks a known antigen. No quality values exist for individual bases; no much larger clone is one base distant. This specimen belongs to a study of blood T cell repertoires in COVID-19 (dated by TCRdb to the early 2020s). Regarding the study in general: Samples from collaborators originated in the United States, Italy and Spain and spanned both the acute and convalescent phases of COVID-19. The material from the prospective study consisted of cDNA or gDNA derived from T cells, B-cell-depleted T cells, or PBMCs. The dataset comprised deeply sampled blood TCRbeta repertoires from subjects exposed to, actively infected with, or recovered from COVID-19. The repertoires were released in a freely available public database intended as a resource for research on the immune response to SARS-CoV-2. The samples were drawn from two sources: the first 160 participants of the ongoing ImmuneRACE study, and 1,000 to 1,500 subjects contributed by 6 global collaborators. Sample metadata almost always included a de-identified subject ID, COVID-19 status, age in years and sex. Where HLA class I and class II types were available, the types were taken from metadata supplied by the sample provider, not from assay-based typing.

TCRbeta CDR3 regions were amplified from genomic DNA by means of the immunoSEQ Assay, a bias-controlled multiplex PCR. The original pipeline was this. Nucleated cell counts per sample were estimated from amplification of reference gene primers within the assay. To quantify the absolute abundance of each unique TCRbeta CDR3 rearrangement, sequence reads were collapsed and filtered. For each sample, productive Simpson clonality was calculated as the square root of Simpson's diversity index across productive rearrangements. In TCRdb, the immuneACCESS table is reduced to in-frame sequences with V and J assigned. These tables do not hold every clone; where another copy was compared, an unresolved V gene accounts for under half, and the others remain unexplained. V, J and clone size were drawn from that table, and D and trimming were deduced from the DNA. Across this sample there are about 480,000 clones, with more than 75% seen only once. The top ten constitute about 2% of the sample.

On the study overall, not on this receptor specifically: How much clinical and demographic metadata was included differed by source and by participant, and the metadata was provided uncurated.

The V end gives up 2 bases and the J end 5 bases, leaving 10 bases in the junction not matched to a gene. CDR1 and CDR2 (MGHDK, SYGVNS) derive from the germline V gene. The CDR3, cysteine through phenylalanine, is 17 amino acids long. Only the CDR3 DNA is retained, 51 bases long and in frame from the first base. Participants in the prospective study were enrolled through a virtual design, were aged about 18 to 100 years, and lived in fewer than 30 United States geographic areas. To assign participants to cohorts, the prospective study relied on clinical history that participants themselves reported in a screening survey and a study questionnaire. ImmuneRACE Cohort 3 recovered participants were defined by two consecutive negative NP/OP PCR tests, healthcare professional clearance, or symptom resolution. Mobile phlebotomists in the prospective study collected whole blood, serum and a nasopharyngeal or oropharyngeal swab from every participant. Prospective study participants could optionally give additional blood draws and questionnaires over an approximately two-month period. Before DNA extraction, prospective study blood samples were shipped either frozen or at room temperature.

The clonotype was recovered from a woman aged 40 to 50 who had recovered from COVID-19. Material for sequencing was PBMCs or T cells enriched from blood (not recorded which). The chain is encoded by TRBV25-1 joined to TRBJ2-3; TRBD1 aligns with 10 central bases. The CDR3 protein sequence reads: CASSELPGQGEGDTQYF. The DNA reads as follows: TGTGCCAGCAGTGAACTTCCCGGACAGGGGGAGGGAGATACGCAGTATTTT.